What follows is one T cell receptor (beta chain) and its context. The antigen remains undetermined. A much larger clone differs by one base, so this may be a read error. These data are taken from a study of prognosis after radiotherapy for stage I lung cancer. Overall study results and limits: The study found that unique TCR clone counts fell after stereotactic body radiation therapy, median roughly 10,000 versus 7,000.

There are 19 residues in the CDR3. Germline V gene data show CDR1 as SGHVS and CDR2 as FNYEAQ. Starting from genomic DNA, TCR beta CDR3 was amplified through two-round multiplex PCR. During first-round PCR, primers specific to each TRBV and TRBJ gene were used. TCRdb fed the multiplex PCR reads into MiXCR, producing one record per CDR3 protein. The data contain about 20,000 distinct CDR3 sequences, about 44% of them singletons. The sequence came from a donor aged 50 or older with non-small cell lung cancer. The chain uses TRBV7-6 and TRBJ2-5; TRBD1 is a possible D gene (5 bases). The material sequenced was PBMCs, taken before or after stereotactic body radiation therapy (not recorded which). Written as DNA, the CDR3 is TGTGACAGCAGCTTAGCAATACGACCTGTGGGGCAAGGACAAGAGACCCAGTACTTC. Amino acids: CDSSLAIRPVGQGQETQYF.